The sequence of this T cell receptor (beta chain) was determined in a study of cytotoxic CD8 clonotypes in ibrutinib-treated CLL (TCRdb year 2021). As for the study more broadly: The cohort had about a dozen relapsed/refractory and roughly 15 treatment-naive patients; some 17 were IGHV unmutated. Responses were partial in around 25 patients and complete in 2; after median approximately 69 months follow-up, roughly 14 stayed in remission and 12 progressed. Response samples were obtained after a median of approximately twelve months of treatment, with a range of about 6 to 36 months. An average of 255,043 productive templates and 94,082 productive rearrangements was obtained per sample. Of the roughly 90 people in the trial, approximately 26 had longitudinal samples available. Cryopreserved peripheral blood mononuclear cells were collected before treatment, at response, and at either disease progression or sustained remission. All remission and progressive disease samples were collected while patients were still receiving ibrutinib.

In regard to this clone: Its antigen remains unidentified. Per-base qualities were not stored, and no clone one base away is much larger.

On a MiSeq, deep resolution sequencing aimed for a depth between 1 in 1 million and 1 in 200,000 T cells, with each clonotype covered around 9.2x on average. The immunoSEQ hsTCRB Kit was used to generate the TCR beta libraries. The authors' analysis ran thus. Data were analyzed with ImmunoSEQ Data Assistant and ImmunoSEQ Analyzer, with V, D and J genes assigned per IMGT definitions. Clonality was computed as one minus normalized Shannon entropy of productive rearrangement frequencies, ranging from 0 to 1. Only overrepresented clonotypes making up at least 0.05% of each patient's repertoire were included in the public clonotype analysis. Approximately 14 age-matched healthy donor repertoires from immuneACCESS served as clonality controls. TCRdb limited this immuneACCESS table to in-frame rearrangements with V and J called. A share of clones is missing; checked studies link under half to unresolved V genes, and the rest is unexplained. That table is the source of V, J and clone size, and D and trimming were worked out from the DNA. For this sample the table gives 150,000 to 200,000 clones, of which roughly 84% were detected only once. The top ten hold 3% of the sample.

The sample's time point label, in plain terms: progressive disease on ibrutinib. For TCR beta library preparation, 1.5 to 2 micrograms of genomic DNA were isolated from cryopreserved PBMCs. Longitudinal blood samples from CLL patients on ibrutinib monotherapy underwent high-throughput TCR beta sequencing. The patients took part in an open-label, single-center phase 2 trial of ibrutinib monotherapy. Study-level results and caveats: Public clonotypes were rare and either shrank or stayed stable during treatment, and the rise in clonality at ibrutinib response reflected expansion of private clonotypes. Baseline clonality exceeded that of age-matched healthy donors and correlated strongly with circulating CD8+ T-cell counts. An increase in clonality was observed at ibrutinib response, with clonality remaining stable during sustained remission and falling back toward baseline at progression. Lymph node repertoires were not examined, and the timing of sampling was not matched between patients in sustained remission and those whose disease progressed.

This receptor was taken from a human donor with chronic lymphocytic leukemia. The sample consisted of PBMCs, taken at disease progression, from a patient treated with ibrutinib.

The DNA sequence reads TGTGCCAGTAGGGATAGCGGGAGGGCCATAGATACGCAGTATTTT. Translated, this is CASRDSGRAIDTQYF. The V gene is TRBV19 and the J gene is TRBJ2-3; 11 middle bases align to TRBD2. Taken from the germline V gene (reference sequence), the CDR1 and CDR2 loops are LNHDA and SQIVND. There are 15 amino acids in the CDR3, from cysteine to phenylalanine inclusive. The DNA shown is the 45-base CDR3, in frame from base 1. V ends up 6 bases short and J 5 bases short, with an unmatched junction base count of 7.